A selection of T cell receptor beta chains follows, all from one sample in a study of OX40 agonist ivuxolimab in advanced cancers. Profiling relied on immunoSEQ multiplex PCR, and the TCRdb table lists in-frame clones only, not all of them. The sample lists about 84,000 clones; 75% to 90% were seen once. This material consisted of CD4+ or CD8+ T cells sorted from blood, taken in a trial of the OX40 agonist ivuxolimab. The source is an adult with an advanced solid tumor such as melanoma, head and neck, liver or kidney cancer. The CDR3 runs from the conserved cysteine through the conserved F or W. The D gene is left open where the match is weak. Expanded clones get a size class; other rows say once, few or many, or leave the size out.

J gene | V gene | D gene | clone size | CDR3 DNA | CDR3 protein
TRBJ2-5 | TRBV5-1 | TRBD2 | once | TGCGCCAGCAGCATAACCGGGACTAGCGGGGGCCCCGGTAAGGCCCAGTACTTC | CASSITGTSGGPGKAQYF
TRBJ2-3 | TRBV7-2 | NA | NA | TGTGCCAGCAGCTTCAGGGGTCGGGCAGATACGCAGTATTTT | CASSFRGRADTQYF
TRBJ1-6 | TRBV28 | NA | NA | TGTGCCAGCAGTTTACCCTATTCCGGATTTTCCAGTTCTAGACCCCTCCACTTT | CASSLPYSGFSSSRPLHF
TRBJ2-7 | TRBV6-6 | NA | NA | TGTGCCAGCAGTCTGGTTTACGAGCAGTACTTC | CASSLVYEQYF
TRBJ1-2 | TRBV15 | TRBD1 | few | TGTGCCACCACCGGAGGACAGGGGGAGTATGGCTACACCTTC | CATTGGQGEYGYTF
TRBJ1-1 | TRBV6-1 | TRBD1 | NA | TGTGCCAGCAGTGGACGACAGGGGGCGCGGATATCTACGAACACTGAAGCTTTCTTT | CASSGRQGARISTNTEAFF
TRBJ2-3 | TRBV7-2 | NA | NA | TGTGCCAGCAGGCCGACGGGGGCCACAGATACGCAGTATTTT | CASRPTGATDTQYF
TRBJ2-1 | TRBV7-9 | TRBD1 | NA | TGTGCCAGCAGCCCCCCGGGACAGGGAAACAATGAGCAGTTCTTC | CASSPPGQGNNEQFF
TRBJ2-3 | TRBV28 | NA | NA | TGTGCCAGCAGTCTGTTAGTGGCCCGCCCAGATACGCAGTATTTT | CASSLLVARPDTQYF
TRBJ1-6 | TRBV6-5 | NA | once | TGTGCCAGCAGAACGGGGTTTTTGGTTGGTTCACCCCTCCACTTT | CASRTGFLVGSPLHF
TRBJ2-5 | TRBV10-2 | TRBD1 | NA | TGCGCCAGCAGTGAGCCAGGGGGACGACAGTACTTC | CASSEPGGRQYF
TRBJ1-6 | TRBV19 | TRBD1 | NA | TGTGCCAGTAGTAGACCGGGACAGGGTGAATCACCCCTCCACTTT | CASSRPGQGESPLHF
TRBJ2-3 | TRBV5-1 | NA | NA | TGCGCCAGCAGCCCGGGGGCCGGGTTTACAGATACGCAGTATTTT | CASSPGAGFTDTQYF
TRBJ2-2 | TRBV5-1 | NA | NA | TGCGCCAGCAGCCCTTATCGGGGTATCGGGAACACCGGGGAGCTGTTTTTT | CASSPYRGIGNTGELFF
TRBJ1-5 | TRBV18 | NA | NA | TGTGCCAGCTCACCACGAAGGCCAGGGGTGGGTTGGCAGCCCCAGCATTTT | CASSPRRPGVGWQPQHF
TRBJ2-7 | TRBV14 | TRBD2 | NA | TGTGCCAGCAGCCCATCCCTAGCGGGCCTTACCTACGAGCAGTACTTC | CASSPSLAGLTYEQYF
TRBJ1-3 | TRBV18 | TRBD1 | few | TGTGCCAGCTCACCACCGGGTCCAGGGGGTCCTGGAAACACCATATATTTT | CASSPPGPGGPGNTIYF
TRBJ2-3 | TRBV10-3 | TRBD2 | few | TGTGCCATCAGTGCCGGACTAGCGGGGGGGCAAGATACGCAGTATTTT | CAISAGLAGGQDTQYF
TRBJ2-5 | TRBV27 | NA | NA | TGTGCCAGCAGTTTCGGCAGGCAAGAGACCCAGTACTTC | CASSFGRQETQYF
TRBJ2-7 | TRBV9 | TRBD2 | NA | TGTGCCAGCAGCGTAGCTAGCGGGAGGGCCTACGAGCAGTACTTC | CASSVASGRAYEQYF
TRBJ2-5 | TRBV27 | TRBD1 | NA | TGTGCCAGCAGTTACTGGGACAGGCAAGAGACCCAGTACTTC | CASSYWDRQETQYF
TRBJ1-1 | TRBV28 | NA | NA | TGTGCCAGCAGTCCCCCCACGAACACTGAAGCTTTCTTT | CASSPPTNTEAFF
TRBJ2-7 | TRBV11-1 | NA | NA | TGTGCCAGCAGCGCACGGGGACCCCGGGGGAGCGAGCAGTACTTC | CASSARGPRGSEQYF
TRBJ1-1 | TRBV18 | NA | few | TGTGCCAGCTCACGAGAGACAGGGAACACTGAAGCTTTCTTT | CASSRETGNTEAFF
TRBJ1-1 | TRBV18 | NA | NA | TGTGCCAGCTCACCCGCGGCGGAGGGAAGGGCAGCTTTCTTT | CASSPAAEGRAAFF
TRBJ2-2 | TRBV19 | TRBD2 | NA | TGTGCCAGTAAGCCAGCGGGAGCTAGCACCGGGGAGCTGTTTTTT | CASKPAGASTGELFF
TRBJ2-7 | TRBV10-3 | TRBD1 | NA | TGTGCCGCCCGGACAGGGGCCTACGAGCAGTACTTC | CAARTGAYEQYF
TRBJ2-3 | TRBV11-2 | TRBD2 | NA | TGTGCCAGCAGCCCCGGGACTAGACTGTATACGCAGTATTTT | CASSPGTRLYTQYF
TRBJ1-4 | TRBV27 | NA | once | TGTGCCAGCAGTTTAGGCGGGGGTGAACTGTTTTTT | CASSLGGGELFF
TRBJ2-1 | TRBV7-9 | NA | few | TGTGCCAGCAGCACGGACAACAATGAGCAGTTCTTC | CASSTDNNEQFF
TRBJ2-5 | TRBV5-1 | NA | NA | TGCGCCAGCACAGAGTACCAAGAGACCCAGTACTTC | CASTEYQETQYF
TRBJ2-2 | TRBV5-1 | NA | few | TGCGCCAGCAGCTTGGGGTTACAGGGGAACACCGGGGAGCTGTTTTTT | CASSLGLQGNTGELFF